The TCR beta chain under discussion was sequenced for a study of shared clonotypes between healthy human individuals. Donors comprised healthy HIV-negative adults lacking recent acute infections or vaccinations. Trimming shortened V by 5 bases and J by 2 bases, and 15 bases separated the two germline ends. The CDR3 has 15 amino acids. Germline CDR1 and CDR2: SGHVS and FQNEAQ. Clones were read by immunoSEQ multiplex PCR, and TCRdb kept only the in-frame ones, dropping some. The repertoire holds 800,000 to 1,200,000 clones, with approximately 78% as singletons. The source material was memory CD4+ T cells from PBMCs. The subset was: CD45RA-negative fraction. J is TRBJ1-2 and V is TRBV7-8; D uncertain. The sequence came from a man between 18 and 35 years old in good health. Some clones in this sample may be carry-over from other donors' samples. The CDR3 loop reads CASSPYAGLNYGYTF. The CDR3 DNA is TGTGCCAGCAGCCCTTACGCCGGGCTCAACTATGGCTACACCTTC. Looking up the rest from reference TRBV7-8 and TRBJ1-2 gives the full variable domain: GAGVSQSPRYKVAKRGQDVALRCDPISGHVSLFWYQQALGQGPEFLTYFQNEAQLDKSGLPSDRFFAERPEGSVSTLKIQRTQQEDSAVYLCASSPYAGLNYGYTFGSGTRLTVV.